The 8 T cell receptor beta chains presented below share a single source sample, sequenced in a study of CD8 T cells in Susac syndrome. About 0.5 to 1 ug RNA was reverse transcribed with random hexamers. TCRdb recomputed calls from the immunoSEQ multiplex PCR reads with MiXCR, one row per CDR3 protein. The table includes roughly 150,000 distinct CDR3 sequences, more than 85% detected once. The sequenced material came from CD8+ T cells from PBMCs. Receptors originate from a human donor with Susac syndrome.

This rearrangement joins TRBV27 to TRBJ1-1; D perhaps matches TRBD1 (5 bases). V was clipped by 2 bases and J by 4 bases, with 8 bases between them. The CDR3 extends over 13 amino acids. Germline CDR1 and CDR2: MNHEY and SMNVEV (reference sequence). The CDR3 spells CASSLGASTEAFF. The DNA for the CDR3 is TGTGCCAGCAGTTTAGGGGCGTCCACTGAAGCTTTCTTT.

The rearrangement joins TRBV11-2 to TRBJ1-1; D unresolved. V dropped 1 base and J dropped 0 bases, with 12 bases sitting between them. Germline assignment: CDR1 SGHAT and CDR2 FQNNGV. The CDR3 is 16 residues long. CDR3 coding DNA: TGTGCCAGCAGCTTAGTAGTTGTCGGTATGAACACTGAAGCTTTCTTT. This encodes CASSLVVVGMNTEAFF.

The chain uses TRBV25-1 and TRBJ1-2; D may be TRBD1 (6 bases). This CDR3 has 11 residues. In germline, CDR1 is MGHDK, CDR2 SYGVNS. Trimming pared 6 bases from V and 4 bases from J, leaving 6 bases between. The CDR3 sequence: CASRQGYGYTF. The CDR3 DNA sequence: TGTGCCAGCAGACAGGGCTATGGCTACACCTTC.

The V gene is TRBV2, the J gene TRBJ2-1; 7 positions match TRBD2. The germline CDR1 and CDR2 sequences are SNHLY and FYNNEI. The trim removed 3 bases at V and 6 bases at J, leaving 8 bases unmatched. The CDR3 loop spans 15 amino acids. CDR3 DNA: TGTGCCAGCAGTGATTGGGGGAGGGCCCTCAATGAGCAGTTCTTC. Amino acids: CASSDWGRALNEQFF.

The genes are TRBV20-1 and TRBJ2-2, with 7 bases fitting TRBD2. The CDR3 has 15 amino acids. V shed 3 bases and J 4 bases; nucleotides not matched to a gene: 8. The V gene's germline CDR1 is DFQATT and CDR2 SNEGSKA (reference sequence). The CDR3 sequence: CSASSREVGTGELFF. CDR3 sequence (DNA): TGCAGTGCTAGTTCCCGGGAGGTCGGCACCGGGGAGCTGTTTTTT.

This chain connects TRBV10-3 to TRBJ2-3; 10 bases map to TRBD1. Looked up from germline, CDR1 is ENHRY and CDR2 is SYGVKD. Trimming took 11 bases from V and 1 from J; bases not matched to a gene: 9. The CDR3 is 15 amino acids. CDR3 sequence (DNA): TGTGCCTCCGAGACCGGGACAGGGGGCACAGATACGCAGTATTTT. Amino acids: CASETGTGGTDTQYF.

J is TRBJ2-1 and V is TRBV9; the D is unclear. V lost 0 bases and J lost 7, with 8 bases in between. The CDR3 consists of 13 residues. Germline-derived CDR1 and CDR2 are SGDLS and YYNGEE. The CDR3 here is CASSVVSANEQFF. DNA of the CDR3: TGTGCCAGCAGCGTAGTATCCGCAAATGAGCAGTTCTTC.

The V call is TRBV2, the J call TRBJ2-2; 8 positions match TRBD2. The junction had 4 bases not matched to a gene; V was cut back by 7 bases and J by 0 bases. The CDR3 loop spans 15 amino acids. Germline V gene data show CDR1 as SNHLY and CDR2 as FYNNEI. The CDR3 here is CASIIAGTNTGELFF. The CDR3 DNA reads TGTGCCAGCATTATAGCGGGAACGAACACCGGGGAGCTGTTTTTT.